What follows are 13 T cell receptor beta chains derived from one specimen sequenced in a study of blood T cell repertoires in COVID-19. Only in-frame clones appear in the TCRdb table, and some are missing; sequencing was by immunoSEQ multiplex PCR. Here the sample spans 150,000 or so clones, roughly 84% being singletons. The specimen sequenced was peripheral blood. All receptors derive from a human donor in a cohort sampled during active COVID-19.

The chain couples TRBV5-5 to TRBJ1-1; 7 bases fit TRBD1. Germline V gives CDR1 SGHKS, CDR2 YYEKEE (reference sequence). The ends lost 4 bases at V and 3 bases at J; junction bases unmatched: 9. CDR3 length: 15 amino acids. The DNA for the CDR3 is TGTGCCAGCAGCCCACGGACAGGTGGGGACACTGAAGCTTTCTTT. Its translation is CASSPRTGGDTEAFF.

This clone turned up a few times. The chain joins TRBV5-1 to TRBJ1-5; D might be TRBD1 (5 bases). The length of the CDR3 is 16 residues. Germline loops: CDR1 SGHRS, CDR2 YFSETQ. Trimming took 4 bases from V and 6 from J, leaving 20 bases between them. The CDR3 loop reads CASSPGTLAAGQPQHF. The CDR3 DNA is TGCGCCAGCAGCCCGGGGACTCTCGCGGCTGGTCAGCCCCAGCATTTT. Complete variable domain (other parts from reference TRBV5-1 and TRBJ1-5): KAGVTQTPRYLIKTRGQQVTLSCSPISGHRSVSWYQQTPGQGLQFLFEYFSETQRNKGNFPGRFSGRQFSNSRSEMNVSTLELGDSALYLCASSPGTLAAGQPQHFGDGTRLSIL.

This chain uses TRBV5-1 with TRBJ1-4; D possibly corresponds to TRBD1 (6 bases). The CDR3 has 14 residues. The V and J ends lost 4 bases and 4 bases respectively, with 11 bases between them. CDR1 and CDR2 from the germline V gene are SGHRS and YFSETQ. CDR3 nucleotide sequence: TGCGCCAGCAGCACCGGACAGAGTAATGAAAAACTGTTTTTT. Protein sequence: CASSTGQSNEKLFF.

The chain has TRBV5-4 and TRBJ2-1, with a tentative D call TRBD1 (5 bases). The CDR3 totals 15 residues. Germline V gene sequence: CDR1 SGHNT, CDR2 YYREEE (reference sequence). Between the trimmed V and J ends, which lost 3 bases and 5 bases, there was a span of 15 bases. The CDR3 DNA reads as TGTGCCAGCAGCTCCACAAGGGGTTATGACAATGAGCAGTTCTTC. As protein: CASSSTRGYDNEQFF.

The genes are TRBV30 and TRBJ1-6; 8 nucleotides align to TRBD1. Germline V gene sequence: CDR1 GTSNPN, CDR2 SVGIG (reference sequence). J lost 6 bases, V lost 3 bases, and 7 bases had no gene match. CDR3 size: 15 residues. The CDR3 DNA reads TGTGCCTGGAGCGGGAGACAGGGGAGTAATTCACCCCTCCACTTT. Translation: CAWSGRQGSNSPLHF. Variable domain in full (rest from reference TRBV30 and TRBJ1-6): SQTIHQWPATLVQPVGSPLSLECTVEGTSNPNLYWYRQAAGRGLQLLFYSVGIGQISSEVPQNLSASRPQDRQFILSSKKLLLSDSGFYLCAWSGRQGSNSPLHFGNGTRLTVT.

V is TRBV18 and J is TRBJ2-3, with 8 bases identical to TRBD2. Germline V gene lookup returns CDR1 KGHSH and CDR2 LQKENI. The CDR3 has 15 amino acids. V lost 4 bases, J lost 1 base, and 4 bases stayed unmatched. The CDR3 DNA sequence: TGTGCCAGCTCACGCGGACTAGCCGGCACAGATACGCAGTATTTT. Translated, it gives CASSRGLAGTDTQYF.

This chain links TRBV5-1 with TRBJ2-7; 7 bases map to TRBD2. The CDR3 runs 13 residues. Germline CDR1 and CDR2: SGHRS and YFSETQ. Germline trimming cut 4 bases from V and 3 bases from J; bases unmatched to any gene: 4. In nucleotides, the CDR3 is TGCGCCAGCAGCCCCGGCGGGAGCTACGAGCAGTACTTC. This encodes CASSPGGSYEQYF.

The J gene is TRBJ1-1, the V gene TRBV10-3, with 9 bases fitting TRBD1. With 6 bases clipped from V and 5 bases from J, the junction kept 1 base outside the gene matches. The CDR3 loop spans 12 amino acids. Germline CDR1 and CDR2: ENHRY and SYGVKD. DNA for the CDR3: TGTGCCATCAGGGACAGGGGAACTGAAGCTTTCTTT. As protein: CAIRDRGTEAFF.

The chain joins TRBV23-1 to TRBJ2-6, with TRBD2 matching over 8 bases. TRBV23-1 qualifies as an ORF whose function is uncertain. J lost 4 bases, V lost 4 bases, and 15 bases had no gene match. The CDR3 totals 19 residues. CDR3: CASSPRGGTVKSGANVLTF. As DNA, the CDR3 is TGCGCCAGCAGTCCTCGGGGGGGGACCGTCAAGAGCGGGGCCAACGTCCTGACTTTC.

V usage is TRBV10-1 and J usage is TRBJ1-1; D might be TRBD1 (6 bases). This CDR3 region has 15 residues. Germline-derived CDR1 and CDR2 are WNHNN and SYGVQD (reference sequence). V gave up 7 bases and J gave up 3 bases, with 18 bases separating them. The DNA of the CDR3 is TGCGCCAGCAAATCTAATCAGGGGTTGGACACTGAAGCTTTCTTT. Protein: CASKSNQGLDTEAFF.

This clone has just a few counts. The chain has TRBV5-1 and TRBJ1-2, with 9 nucleotides matching TRBD1. The CDR3 is 16 amino acids. The J segment lost 8 bases and the V segment lost 4 bases, leaving 15 bases of the junction unmatched. The germline V gene has CDR1 SGHRS and CDR2 YFSETQ. The CDR3, as DNA: TGCGCCAGCAGCCCCGCCGGTCCTACAGGGGGCAAGGGCTACACCTTC. Its protein is CASSPAGPTGGKGYTF.

The chain carries TRBV5-8 and TRBJ1-2; TRBD1 aligns across 8 bases. This CDR3 comprises 15 residues. The trim removed 4 bases at V and 5 bases at J, leaving 10 bases unmatched. CDR1 is SGHTS and CDR2 is YDEGEE in the germline V gene. CDR3 loop: CASSTGQVSRYGYTF. In DNA form, the CDR3 reads TGTGCCAGCAGCACGGGACAGGTTTCTCGGTATGGCTACACCTTC.

This clone was found a few times. The CDR3 coding sequence is TGTGCCAGCAGTGAGGCGGGAGGGACGTACAATGAGCAGTTCTTC. Encoded protein: CASSEAGGTYNEQFF. The chain combines TRBV5-4 with TRBJ2-1; 9 bases agree with TRBD2. The CDR3 is 15 amino acids. Germline CDR1 is SGHNT and CDR2 is YYREEE (reference sequence). Trimming cost V 5 bases and J 4 bases; bases outside gene matches: 7.